Below, 14 T cell receptor beta chains from the same sample are listed, as sequenced in a study of monozygotic twins with inflammatory bowel disease. TCRdb reprocessed the 5' RACE reads; each CDR3 protein has one entry and no DNA is given. The sample table includes about 160,000 distinct CDR3 sequences. The sequenced sample was blood. These receptors all come from a human donor with ulcerative colitis or Crohn's disease, or a healthy co-twin of an affected twin (not recorded which).

The chain links TRBV14 to TRBJ2-3; TCRdb returns TRBD2, unconfirmable since there is no DNA. This CDR3 is 15 amino acids long. Germline V gene data show CDR1 as SGHDN and CDR2 as FVKESK. CDR3 in amino acids: CASSQVSSQADTQYF.

V usage is TRBV28 and J usage is TRBJ1-5. Germline loops: CDR1 MDHEN, CDR2 SYDVKM. CDR3 size: 14 residues. CDR3: CASTSGQLNQPQHF.

V is TRBV5-1 and J is TRBJ1-5. CDR3 length: 16 amino acids. Germline CDR1 is SGHRS and CDR2 is YFSETQ. This chain's CDR3 is CASSLGAFYSNQPQHF. Based on the CDR3 plus reference TRBV5-1 and TRBJ1-5, the full variable domain is KAGVTQTPRYLIKTRGQQVTLSCSPISGHRSVSWYQQTPGQGLQFLFEYFSETQRNKGNFPGRFSGRQFSNSRSEMNVSTLELGDSALYLCASSLGAFYSNQPQHFGDGTRLSIL.

This chain links TRBV20-1 with TRBJ1-1; TCRdb names TRBD1, which stays unverified in the absence of DNA. The length of the CDR3 is 13 residues. Germline V CDR1 and CDR2: DFQATT, SNEGSKA (reference sequence). The chain's CDR3 is CSAPDRSNTEAFF.

This chain uses TRBV18 with TRBJ2-3; checking the TCRdb D call of TRBD1 is not possible without DNA. CDR3 length: 15 amino acids. CDR1 is KGHSH, CDR2 LQKENI, per germline. The CDR3 loop reads CASSPPRWVARTQYF.

The V call is TRBV29-1, the J call TRBJ1-1; TCRdb's D call of TRBD1 is untestable without DNA. Per the germline V gene, CDR1 is SQVTM and CDR2 is ANQGSEA. CDR3 length equals 12 residues. The CDR3 sequence is CSVGGGDTEAFF.

Here the CDR3 reads CSAPGEIAGLQETQYF. The chain employs TRBV20-1 and TRBJ2-5; the TRBD2 assignment by TCRdb is unverifiable without DNA. CDR3 length: 16 residues. Germline V CDR1 and CDR2: DFQATT, SNEGSKA (reference sequence).

J is TRBJ2-7 and V is TRBV5-1. Germline V gene data show CDR1 as SGHRS and CDR2 as YFSETQ. This CDR3 contains 15 residues. The chain's CDR3 is CASSLEVGETYEQYF.

This chain links TRBV5-1 with TRBJ2-1; as DNA is missing, the TRBD1 call by TCRdb cannot be tested. The germline V gene has CDR1 SGHRS and CDR2 YFSETQ. This CDR3 has 14 amino acids. The chain's CDR3 is CASSHRGLNNEQFF.

The gene calls are TRBV3-1 and TRBJ1-3; without DNA, the TCRdb call of TRBD1 cannot be checked. The CDR3 extends over 14 amino acids. Germline CDR1 is LGHDT and CDR2 is YNNKEL (reference sequence). This CDR3 is CASALDNSGNTIYF.

This chain uses TRBV29-1 with TRBJ2-5; TCRdb's D call of TRBD1 is untestable without DNA. Germline values: CDR1 SQVTM, CDR2 ANQGSEA. The CDR3 extends over 13 amino acids. This CDR3 is CSVTTTGRETQYF.

The CDR3 sequence is CASSLGVTGGHPSTDTQYF. The chain carries TRBV7-6 and TRBJ2-3; TCRdb designates TRBD1, a call that cannot be tested without DNA. The CDR3 is made up of 19 amino acids. Germline CDR1 SGHVS, CDR2 FNYEAQ.

The V and J genes are TRBV3-1 and TRBJ1-6. The V gene's germline CDR1 is LGHDT and CDR2 YNNKEL (reference sequence). The CDR3 loop spans 14 amino acids. The CDR3 reads CASSLVGRGTPLHF.

The chain couples TRBV12-3 or TRBV12-4 to TRBJ1-1; the TCRdb call, TRBD1, lacks DNA for checking. This CDR3 has 13 amino acids. The CDR3 loop reads CASTPGRYTEAFF.